The source of this T cell receptor beta chain is a study of cytomegalovirus exposure and HLA in healthy donors. Broader study findings: Reportedly, fewer N-insertions than the approximately 690-donor mean appeared in an Asian-associated ancestry cluster in a later analysis. Being indistinguishable, some V segments were excluded, TRBV6-2 and TRBV6-3 among them.

The CDR3 has 17 residues. Germline V lookup: CDR1 MGHRA, CDR2 YSYEKL. V lost 0 bases to trimming and J lost 8 bases, with 22 bases between them. Regarding this clone: What it binds is unknown.

PCR involved 60 Vbeta and 13 Jbeta primers. Clones were read by immunoSEQ multiplex PCR, and TCRdb kept only the in-frame ones, dropping some. Of roughly 93,000 clones in the sample, 65% to 80% are singletons; the top ten hold less than 4%. The sequenced sample consisted of PBMCs. The rearrangement uses TRBV4-1 and TRBJ1-2; possibly TRBD1 for D (6 bases). This receptor was identified in a man aged 35-49 years in good health and CMV-seronegative. The CDR3 spells CASSQDPLGGAYGGYTF. The CDR3 DNA is TGCGCCAGCAGCCAAGATCCCTTGGGGGGGGCTTATGGAGGCTACACCTTC.